This TCR beta chain was identified during a study of T-cell memory formation after mild COVID-19. Study-wide context: Each donor largely had its own TCR clusters.

This clonotype has just a few counts. The antigen is not known. General study results and limits: Several responding clones turned up in pre-infection memory, indicating that cross-reactive memory may have taken part. Shrinking CD4+ clones were chiefly CM and EM; CD8+ ones were chiefly EMRA.

TCRdb reprocessed the 5' RACE reads via MiXCR and lists one record per CDR3 protein. This sample carries approximately 300,000 distinct CDR3 sequences, approximately 15% of them seen once, and the ten largest clones take about a fifth. The receptor comes from a man younger than 30 who had mild COVID-19 (a few samples of this study predate the infection). Cell type and time point are not known. Material for sequencing was PBMCs or a T cell subset sorted from them (not recorded which).

CDR3 protein: CASSLDMDTEAFF. The CDR3 DNA reads as TGCGCCAGCAGCTTGGACATGGACACTGAAGCTTTCTTT. The V and J genes are TRBV5-1 and TRBJ1-1; the D is unclear. Germline loops: CDR1 SGHRS, CDR2 YFSETQ. This CDR3 has 13 residues. V lost 0 bases to trimming and J lost 3 bases, with 6 bases between them. Drawing the rest from reference TRBV5-1 and TRBJ1-1, the complete variable domain is KAGVTQTPRYLIKTRGQQVTLSCSPISGHRSVSWYQQTPGQGLQFLFEYFSETQRNKGNFPGRFSGRQFSNSRSEMNVSTLELGDSALYLCASSLDMDTEAFFGQGTRLTVV.